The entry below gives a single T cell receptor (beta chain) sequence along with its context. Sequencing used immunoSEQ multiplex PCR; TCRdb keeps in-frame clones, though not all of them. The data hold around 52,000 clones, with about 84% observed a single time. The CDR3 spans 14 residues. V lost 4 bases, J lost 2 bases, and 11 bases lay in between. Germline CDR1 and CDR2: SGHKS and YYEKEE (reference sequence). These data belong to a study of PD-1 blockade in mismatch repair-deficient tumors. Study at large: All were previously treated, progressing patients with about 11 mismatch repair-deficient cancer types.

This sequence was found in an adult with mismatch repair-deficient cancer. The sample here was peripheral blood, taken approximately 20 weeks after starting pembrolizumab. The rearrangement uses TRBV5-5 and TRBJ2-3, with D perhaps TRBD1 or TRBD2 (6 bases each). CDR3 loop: CASSPRGDTDTQYF. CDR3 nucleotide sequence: TGTGCCAGCAGCCCTAGGGGGGACACAGATACGCAGTATTTT.